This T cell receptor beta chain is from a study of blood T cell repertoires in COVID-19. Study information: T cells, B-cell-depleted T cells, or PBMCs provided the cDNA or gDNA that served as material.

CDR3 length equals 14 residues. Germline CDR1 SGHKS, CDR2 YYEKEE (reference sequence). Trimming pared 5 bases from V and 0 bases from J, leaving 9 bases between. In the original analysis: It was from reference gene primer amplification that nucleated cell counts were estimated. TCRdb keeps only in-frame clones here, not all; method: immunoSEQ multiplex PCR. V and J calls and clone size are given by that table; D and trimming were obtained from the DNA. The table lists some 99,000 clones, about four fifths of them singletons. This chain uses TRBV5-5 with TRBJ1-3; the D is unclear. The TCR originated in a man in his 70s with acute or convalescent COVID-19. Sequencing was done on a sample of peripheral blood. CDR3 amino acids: CASRTESSGNTIYF. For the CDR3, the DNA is TGTGCCAGCAGAACGGAGAGCTCTGGAAACACCATATATTTT. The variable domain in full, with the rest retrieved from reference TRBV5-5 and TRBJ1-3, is DAGVTQSPTHLIKTRGQQVTLRCSPISGHKSVSWYQQVLGQGPQFIFQYYEKEERGRGNFPDRFSARQFPNYSSELNVNALLLGDSALYLCASRTESSGNTIYFGEGSWLTVV.